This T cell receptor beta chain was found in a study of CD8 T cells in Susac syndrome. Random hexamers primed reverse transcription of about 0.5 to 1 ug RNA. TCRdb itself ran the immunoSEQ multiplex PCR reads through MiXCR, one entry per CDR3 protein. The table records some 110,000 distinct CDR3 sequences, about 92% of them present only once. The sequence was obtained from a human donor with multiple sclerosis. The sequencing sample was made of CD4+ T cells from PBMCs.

In DNA, the CDR3 is TGCAGCGTAGCCTCGGGAAGCTCGTTTGAGACCCAGTACTTC. The encoded protein is CSVASGSSFETQYF. This chain links TRBV29-1 with TRBJ2-5, with D possibly being TRBD2 (5 bases). This CDR3 spans 14 amino acids. Between the trimmed V and J ends, which lost 6 bases and 5 bases, there was a span of 19 bases. Germline CDR1 reads SQVTM; CDR2 reads ANQGSEA.